This paragraph reports one T cell receptor beta chain. This sample was taken from a study of blood T cell repertoires in COVID-19. Background on the study: Samples of COVID-19 (acute and convalescent) were obtained from the United States, Italy and Spain. Sample material is recorded as cDNA or gDNA derived from T cells, B-cell-depleted T cells, or PBMCs.

CDR1 and CDR2 (germline): SGHRS, YFSETQ. This CDR3 comprises 15 residues. Trimming took off 1 base at V and 1 base at J, with 8 bases between the two ends. Study processing details: Reference gene primer amplification gave estimated nucleated cell counts. Clones were sequenced by immunoSEQ multiplex PCR, and TCRdb holds only the in-frame ones, with some missing. That table supplies the V and J calls and clone size; D and trimming were determined from the DNA. The repertoire consists of under 200,000 clones, with over 80% occurring once and the leading ten covering 8% to 9.5%. The TCR originated in a woman older than 75 with active or convalescent COVID-19. Sequencing input: peripheral blood. The chain joins TRBV5-1 to TRBJ2-2; weak D call: TRBD1 (6 bases). DNA for the CDR3: TGCGCCAGCAGCTTGTTGGGACAGAACACCGGGGAGCTGTTTTTT. Translating gives CASSLLGQNTGELFF.